The 22 T cell receptor beta chains reported below all come from one sample, sequenced in a study of early T cells in non-severe SARS-CoV-2 infection. TCRdb reprocessed the 5' RACE reads with MiXCR, giving one entry per CDR3 protein. The table includes about 61,000 distinct CDR3 sequences, roughly a tenth detected once. Sequences were obtained from whole blood. These receptors originate from an adult who was a healthcare worker with PCR-confirmed SARS-CoV-2 infection or an uninfected control (not recorded which).

The V gene is TRBV19, the J gene TRBJ2-4, with 9 positions matching TRBD1. Trimming cost V 6 bases and J 6 bases; bases outside gene matches: 6. CDR1 is LNHDA, CDR2 SQIVND, per germline (reference sequence). The CDR3 loop spans 14 amino acids. CDR3 DNA: TGTGCCAGTAGCCGAGACAGGGGGATAAACATTCAGTACTTC. Translated, it gives CASSRDRGINIQYF.

The CDR3 sequence: CASTSLGGQETQYF. CDR3 nucleotides: TGTGCCAGCACCTCCCTCGGCGGGCAAGAGACCCAGTACTTC. The rearrangement joins TRBV6-1 to TRBJ2-5, with TRBD2 as a possible D gene (5 bases). The CDR3 has 14 residues. Trimming pared 7 bases from V and 2 bases from J, leaving 14 bases between. Germline CDR1 is MNHNS and CDR2 is SASEGT.

The chain joins TRBV21-1 to TRBJ2-5; the table gives TRBD1 as D, unverified against the DNA. TRBV21-1 is given as a pseudogene. The CDR3 length is 17 residues. CDR3 bases: TGTGCCAGCAGTCCCGCCACCTCCGGGACAGGGGGAGAGACCCAGTACTTC. Its translation is CASSPATSGTGGETQYF.

This clonotype was counted between two and nine times. Its ends do not fully match the called genes, so a read error is possible. This sequence joins TRBV12-3 or TRBV12-4 and TRBJ1-1; tentative D call: TRBD1 (5 bases). The CDR3 covers 14 residues. The CDR3 DNA follows: TGTGCCAGCAGCCCCACGAGGACTGGGACTGAAGTTTTCTTT. This translates into CASSPTRTGTEVFF.

This clonotype was counted ten times or more. This chain uses TRBV7-8 with TRBJ1-2; no definite D call. Germline V gene lookup returns CDR1 SGHVS and CDR2 FQNEAQ. Trimming cost V 3 bases and J 6 bases, with 14 bases left between them. The CDR3 totals 14 residues. The CDR3 region is CASSFETEYHGYTF. CDR3 sequence (DNA): TGTGCCAGCAGCTTCGAAACGGAATACCATGGCTACACCTTC. The full variable domain, its missing parts supplied by reference TRBV7-8 and TRBJ1-2, is GAGVSQSPRYKVAKRGQDVALRCDPISGHVSLFWYQQALGQGPEFLTYFQNEAQLDKSGLPSDRFFAERPEGSVSTLKIQRTQQEDSAVYLCASSFETEYHGYTFGSGTRLTVV.

V usage is TRBV4-1 and J usage is TRBJ1-5; D not certain. The V gene's germline CDR1 is MGHRA and CDR2 YSYEKL. V was cut by 1 base and J by 3 bases, with 16 bases left in between. The CDR3 consists of 17 residues. CDR3 in amino acids: CASSQAIWTNHNQPQHF. CDR3 DNA sequence: TGCGCCAGCAGCCAAGCCATCTGGACCAACCACAATCAGCCCCAGCATTTT.

This clonotype occurred a few times. The genes are TRBV5-6 and TRBJ2-7; a possible D gene is TRBD2 (5 bases). The germline V and J ends were trimmed by 0 bases and 4 bases, with 8 bases remaining between them. This CDR3 has 13 amino acids. CDR1 and CDR2 (germline): SGHDT, YYEEEE. The CDR3 reads CASSLEAEYEQYV. As DNA, the CDR3 is TGTGCCAGCAGCTTGGAAGCGGAGTACGAGCAGTACGTC.

This clonotype was seen ten or more times. The gene calls are TRBV5-1 and TRBJ2-1, with D perhaps matching TRBD1 (5 bases). V dropped 5 bases and J dropped 5 bases, with 11 bases sitting between them. The CDR3 sequence is 13 residues long. Germline CDR1 and CDR2: SGHRS and YFSETQ. CDR3 in amino acids: CASRIGADNEQFF. CDR3 nucleotide sequence: TGCGCCAGCAGGATTGGGGCCGACAATGAGCAGTTCTTC.

Ten or more counts support this clonotype. V gene TRBV20-1 combines with J gene TRBJ2-3; TRBD2 might be the D (6 bases). The CDR3 runs 15 residues. Germline V gene sequence: CDR1 DFQATT, CDR2 SNEGSKA (reference sequence). V lost 1 base and J lost 3, with 14 bases in between. As DNA, the CDR3 is TGCAGTGCTAGAGCCGGAGCTAGCGTGACAGATACGCAGTATTTT. This gives the protein CSARAGASVTDTQYF.

This clonotype turned up a few times. As DNA, the CDR3 is TGTGCCAGCAAATCGCCGGGGGATGGCTACACCTTC. Translated, it gives CASKSPGDGYTF. The chain joins TRBV6-6 to TRBJ1-2; D perhaps matches TRBD1 (5 bases). Between the trimmed V and J ends, which lost 7 bases and 6 bases, there was a span of 12 bases. There are 12 residues in the CDR3. The germline gives CDR1 MNHNY, CDR2 SVGAGI (reference sequence).

The chain joins TRBV12-3 or TRBV12-4 to TRBJ1-5, with TRBD1 matching 8 bases. With 6 bases clipped from V and 7 bases from J, the junction kept 8 bases outside the gene matches. The CDR3 is 14 amino acids. The CDR3: CASSPGTGIQPQHF. The CDR3 DNA is TGTGCCAGCAGCCCCGGGACAGGTATCCAGCCCCAGCATTTT.

This chain uses TRBV15 with TRBJ1-2; unclear D gene. The V and J ends lost 3 bases and 4 bases respectively, with 12 bases between them. Germline V gene data show CDR1 as LNHNV and CDR2 as YYDKDF (reference sequence). The CDR3 covers 14 residues. The CDR3: CATSSPMGLYGYTF. CDR3 in DNA: TGTGCCACCAGCAGCCCTATGGGCCTCTATGGCTACACCTTC.

Concerning this clonotype itself: A read error is likely, as this CDR3 ends without the conserved phenylalanine or tryptophan. This sequence joins TRBV5-1 and TRBJ2-3, with 7 nucleotides matching TRBD1. This CDR3 has 14 residues. With 4 bases clipped from V and 6 bases from J, the junction kept 8 bases outside the gene matches. CDR1 is SGHRS and CDR2 is YFSETQ in the germline V gene. CDR3 bases: TGCGCCAGCAGCATGGCACAGGGACAGGATACGCAGTATATT. It translates to CASSMAQGQDTQYI.

The genes are TRBV6-1 and TRBJ1-2; weak D call: TRBD1 (5 bases). V shed 2 bases and J shed 4 bases, with 14 bases lying between them. The CDR3 length is 15 residues. Looked up from germline, CDR1 is MNHNS and CDR2 is SASEGT. The CDR3 sequence is CASSETHRSIYGYTF. Written as DNA, the CDR3 is TGTGCCAGCAGTGAAACTCACAGGTCAATCTATGGCTACACCTTC.

The chain joins TRBV6-1 to TRBJ1-2; unclear D gene. V gave up 2 bases and J gave up 2 bases, with 12 bases separating them. Germline CDR1 and CDR2: MNHNS and SASEGT. The CDR3 length is 15 residues. The CDR3 bases are TGTGCCAGCAGTGAAATTACACGAGGGAACTATGGCTACACCTTC. Its protein product is CASSEITRGNYGYTF.

At least ten counts were recorded for this clonotype. The V gene is TRBV12-3 or TRBV12-4, the J gene TRBJ1-5, with TRBD1 as a possible D gene (6 bases). The CDR3 length is 12 residues. V was clipped by 4 bases and J by 9 bases, with 10 bases between them. CDR3 in amino acids: CASSSRGRPQHF. As DNA, the CDR3 is TGTGCCAGCAGTTCCCGGGGGCGGCCCCAGCATTTT.

A few counts support this clonotype. The V gene is TRBV9, the J gene TRBJ2-3; D is ambiguous. The ends were cut back, 2 bases at V and 5 bases at J, with 9 bases in the middle. The length of the CDR3 is 13 residues. From germline, CDR1 is SGDLS and CDR2 YYNGEE. The CDR3 coding sequence is TGTGCCAGCAGCGTGGTGACGGGAGATACGCAGTATTTT. Its translation: CASSVVTGDTQYF.

This clonotype showed up many times. This chain connects TRBV5-1 to TRBJ1-2; D is possibly TRBD1 (5 bases). This CDR3 contains 15 residues. From germline, CDR1 is SGHRS and CDR2 YFSETQ. The V and J ends lost 2 bases and 6 bases respectively, with 17 bases between them. CDR3 in DNA: TGCGCCAGCAGCTTCCAAGCTGGGACGGGTAATGGCTACACCTTC. This codes for CASSFQAGTGNGYTF.

The J gene is TRBJ2-5, the V gene TRBV2, with 10 bases fitting TRBD2. Per germline, CDR1 SNHLY and CDR2 FYNNEI. J lost 2 bases, V lost 8 bases, and 5 bases had no gene match. The CDR3 contains 14 residues. The CDR3 DNA follows: TGTGCCAGCGACCCTAGCGGGGGACAAGAGACCCAGTACTTC. This encodes CASDPSGGQETQYF.

The chain has TRBV5-1 and TRBJ1-1; a weak D match, TRBD1 (6 bases). Trimming shortened V by 4 bases and J by 1 base, and 17 bases separated the two germline ends. CDR3 length equals 16 residues. The germline V gene has CDR1 SGHRS and CDR2 YFSETQ. This CDR3 reads CASSPLPTGTNTEAFF. The CDR3 DNA reads as TGCGCCAGCAGCCCATTACCTACAGGGACGAACACTGAAGCTTTCTTT.

V and J are TRBV2 and TRBJ2-3; no definite D call. CDR3 length: 14 amino acids. V lost 9 bases and J 0 bases, leaving 13 bases between the germline ends. CDR1 SNHLY and CDR2 FYNNEI come from the germline V gene. CDR3 residues: CASVVDPSTDTQYF. DNA of the CDR3: TGTGCCAGTGTGGTAGACCCCAGCACAGATACGCAGTATTTT.

In this sample, this clonotype turned up many times. This chain links TRBV6-1 with TRBJ2-5; the match to TRBD2 covers 7 bases. Germline V gives CDR1 MNHNS, CDR2 SASEGT. After removal of 4 bases from V and 5 bases from J, the junction contained 19 bases not matched to a gene. CDR3 length equals 18 residues. The CDR3 nucleotides read TGTGCCAGCAGTGGAGGAAACGGAGGAGGGAGGGTCGGGGAGACCCAGTACTTC. This codes for CASSGGNGGGRVGETQYF.